This is a list of T cell receptor beta chains from one sample in a study of Ad26.COV2.S vaccination and SARS-CoV-2 variants. The method was immunoSEQ multiplex PCR; TCRdb's version includes in-frame clones alone and lacks a portion of them. Found here are fewer than 600,000 clones, nearly 90% of them singletons; the top ten hold 1.5% to 2%. The sequences come from peripheral blood, collected in a trial of Ad26.COV2.S vaccine versus placebo. The receptors come from a person aged 18-65 years who received the Ad26.COV2.S COVID-19 vaccine or a placebo. The CDR3 runs from the conserved cysteine through the conserved F or W. D genes are given only for firm matches. Rows give clone size only sometimes, using once, few, many, or a class for an expanded clone.

cdr3_length j_call d_call v_call clone_size cdr3_nt cdr3_aa
16 TRBJ2-3 TRBD1 TRBV5-1 - TGCGCCAGCAGCCCCGAACGTCAGGGGGATTTCGATACGCAGTATTTT CASSPERQGDFDTQYF
14 TRBJ2-3 - TRBV19 few TGTGCCAGTAGTCAGGTAGGGTCCACAGATACGCAGTATTTT CASSQVGSTDTQYF
21 TRBJ2-1 TRBD2 TRBV24-1 - TGTGCCACCAGTGAGGGCTGGTGGGGACTAGCGGAGACGGGCTCCTACAATGAGCAGTTCTTC CATSEGWWGLAETGSYNEQFF
12 TRBJ2-1 - TRBV11-2 - TGTGCCAGCAGCTTAGTTAACAATGAGCAGTTCTTC CASSLVNNEQFF
15 TRBJ1-1 - TRBV27 - TGTGCCAGCAGTTTATCGCAGGGGCTCAGCACTGAAGCTTTCTTT CASSLSQGLSTEAFF
16 TRBJ1-6 - TRBV9 - TGTGCCAGCAGCGTAGGGGGAGGAGCGTCGAGTTCACCCCTCCACTTT CASSVGGGASSSPLHF
13 TRBJ1-6 - TRBV5-1 - TGCGCCAGCACACTGGAAAATAATTCACCCCTCCACTTT CASTLENNSPLHF
13 TRBJ2-7 TRBD2 TRBV27 - TGTGCCAGCAGTTTTAAGGGAGGGGACGAGCAGTACTTC CASSFKGGDEQYF
14 TRBJ2-1 - TRBV5-4 - TGTGCCAGCAGCGACTCCCAGGGACTGGGTGAGCAGTTCTTC CASSDSQGLGEQFF
13 TRBJ1-2 TRBD1 TRBV6-5 once TGTGCCAGCAGACAGGGGATTAACTATGGCTACACCTTC CASRQGINYGYTF
12 TRBJ1-6 - TRBV7-9 - TGTGCCAGCAGCTTAGGGAATTCACCCCTCCACTTT CASSLGNSPLHF
16 TRBJ1-2 - TRBV10-3 - TGTGCCATCAGTGAGTCGGCAGGACTTAATAACTATGGCTACACCTTC CAISESAGLNNYGYTF
14 TRBJ1-2 TRBD1 TRBV7-3 once TGTGCCAGCAGCTATACACAGGGGAGGGATGGCTACACCTTC CASSYTQGRDGYTF
15 TRBJ2-5 - TRBV5-1 - TGCGCCAGCAGCTTGGCCCAGGGGGGCAGGGAGACCCAGTACTTC CASSLAQGGRETQYF
11 TRBJ2-7 TRBD1 TRBV29-1 once TGCAGCGTTGGGACAGGGTGGGAGCAGTACTTC CSVGTGWEQYF
16 TRBJ2-7 TRBD2 TRBV6-2/TRBV6-3 - TGTGCCAGCAGTACAGGGACTAGCGGGGGGCCCTACGAGCAGTACTTC CASSTGTSGGPYEQYF
16 TRBJ1-4 - TRBV3-1/TRBV3-2 - TGTGCCAGCAGCCCGGGGGCGCCGGGGATGGGTGAAAAACTGTTTTTT CASSPGAPGMGEKLFF
17 TRBJ2-2 TRBD2 TRBV14 - TGTGCCAGCAGCCAAGACGGCGGGAGGGCCTCGGGCGGGGAGCTGTTTTTT CASSQDGGRASGGELFF
17 TRBJ2-5 TRBD2 TRBV25-1 - TGTGCCAGCAGCACGAGAAGGACTAGCGGGGGACAAGAGACCCAGTACTTC CASSTRRTSGGQETQYF
14 TRBJ1-3 TRBD1 TRBV7-2 - TGTGCCAGCAGCTTACAGGGGGCTGGAAACACCATATATTTT CASSLQGAGNTIYF
14 TRBJ2-1 TRBD2 TRBV3-1/TRBV3-2 - TGTGCCAGCTCCGGGTTAGCGGGTGGTAATGAGCAGTTCTTC CASSGLAGGNEQFF
14 TRBJ2-5 - TRBV27 once TGTGCCAGCAGTTCAACAGGGAACCAAGAGACCCAGTACTTC CASSSTGNQETQYF